The clone carrying this TCR beta chain is a singleton in its sample. This entry is derived from a study of blood T cell repertoires in COVID-19. In the authors' workflow: The assay estimated nucleated cells by amplifying reference gene primers. Libraries were prepared by immunoSEQ multiplex PCR; TCRdb keeps only in-frame clonotypes and omits some of them. Clone size and the V and J calls come from that table; the DNA yielded D and trimming. The data contain about 72,000 clones, less than 90% of them seen just once; the ten biggest clones take up roughly 20%. The CDR3 consists of 15 residues. Germline V gene data show CDR1 as MNHEY and CDR2 as SVGAGI. After removal of 6 bases from V and 6 bases from J, the junction contained 6 bases not matched to a gene.

This clonotype was sampled from a woman older than 75 with acute or convalescent COVID-19. Material: peripheral blood. The chain recombines TRBV6-5 with TRBJ2-1, with 12 positions matching TRBD1. The CDR3 protein is CASSSGTGGFNEQFF. Written as DNA, the CDR3 is TGTGCCAGCAGCTCCGGGACAGGGGGCTTCAATGAGCAGTTCTTC.